Listed here is a single TCR beta chain. This specimen comes from a study of blood T cell repertoires in COVID-19. Study context: Samples came from the United States, Italy and Spain, spanning acute and convalescent COVID-19. Sources were T cells, B-cell-depleted T cells, or PBMCs; the material itself was cDNA or gDNA.

Profiled with immunoSEQ multiplex PCR; TCRdb holds only in-frame clones, not every one. The sample records some 74,000 clones, roughly three quarters being singletons. This sequence was found in a man between 65 and 85 years old with active or convalescent COVID-19. The sequenced sample was peripheral blood.

CDR3 sequence (DNA): TGTGCCAGCAGTTCCGCGGGGGGGCTAGGTCGCGAGCAGTACTTC. Its translation is CASSSAGGLGREQYF. The chain carries TRBV28 and TRBJ2-7; 9 nucleotides agree with TRBD2. Germline V gene data show CDR1 as MDHEN and CDR2 as SYDVKM. This CDR3 has 15 residues. The V segment lost 4 bases and the J segment 6 bases; nucleotides outside the gene matches: 10.